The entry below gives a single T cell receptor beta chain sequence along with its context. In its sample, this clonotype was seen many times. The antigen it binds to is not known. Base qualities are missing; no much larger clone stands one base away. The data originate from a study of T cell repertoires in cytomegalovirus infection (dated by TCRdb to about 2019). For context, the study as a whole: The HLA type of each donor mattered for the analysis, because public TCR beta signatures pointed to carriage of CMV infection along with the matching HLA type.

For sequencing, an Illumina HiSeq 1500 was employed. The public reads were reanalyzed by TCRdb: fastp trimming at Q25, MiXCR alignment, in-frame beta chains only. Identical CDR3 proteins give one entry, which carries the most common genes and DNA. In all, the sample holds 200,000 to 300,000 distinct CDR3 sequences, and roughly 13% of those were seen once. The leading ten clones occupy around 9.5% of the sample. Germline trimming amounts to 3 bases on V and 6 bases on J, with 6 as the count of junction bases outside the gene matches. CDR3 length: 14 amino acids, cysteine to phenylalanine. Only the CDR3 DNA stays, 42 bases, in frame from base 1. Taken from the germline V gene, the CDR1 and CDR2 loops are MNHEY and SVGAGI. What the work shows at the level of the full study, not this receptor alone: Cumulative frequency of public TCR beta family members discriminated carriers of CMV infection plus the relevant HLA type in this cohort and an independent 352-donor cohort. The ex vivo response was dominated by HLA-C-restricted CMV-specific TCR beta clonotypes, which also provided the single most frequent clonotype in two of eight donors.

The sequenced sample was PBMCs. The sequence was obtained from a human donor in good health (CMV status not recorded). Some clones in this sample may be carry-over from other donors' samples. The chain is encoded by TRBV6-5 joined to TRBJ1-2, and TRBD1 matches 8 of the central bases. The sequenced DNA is TGTGCCAGCAGTTATCGACAGGGGAAGGATGGCTACACCTTC. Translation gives CASSYRQGKDGYTF.